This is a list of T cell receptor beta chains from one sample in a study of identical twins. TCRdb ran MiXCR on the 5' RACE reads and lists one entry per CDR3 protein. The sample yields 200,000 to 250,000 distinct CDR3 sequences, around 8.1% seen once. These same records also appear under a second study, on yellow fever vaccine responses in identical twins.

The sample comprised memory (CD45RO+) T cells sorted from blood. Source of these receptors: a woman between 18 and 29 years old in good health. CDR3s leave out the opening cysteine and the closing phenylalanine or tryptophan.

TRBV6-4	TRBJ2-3	ASSEVAGGSTDTQY
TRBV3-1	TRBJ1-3	ASSQLDGRSGNTIY
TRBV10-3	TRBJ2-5	AIMSASGSSETQY
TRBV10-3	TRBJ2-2	AISYERGGHGELF
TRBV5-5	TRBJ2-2	ARSPRPKNTGELF
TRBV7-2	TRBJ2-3	ASSPGTSGRASDTQY
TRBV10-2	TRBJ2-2	ASSPRDAGELF
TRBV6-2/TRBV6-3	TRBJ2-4	ASSWAGVNIQY
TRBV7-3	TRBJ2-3	ASSLTPGDTQY
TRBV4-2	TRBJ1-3	ASSQELGQGGGNTIY
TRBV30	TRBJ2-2	AWSPQVTGELF
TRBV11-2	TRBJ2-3	ASSLERSGNRRGTDTQY
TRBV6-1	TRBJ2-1	ASSEDNRGVKVNEQF
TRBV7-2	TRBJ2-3	ASSLGPFGEAQY
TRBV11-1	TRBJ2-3	ASSLTGGYTDTQY
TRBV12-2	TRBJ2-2	ASRAPDRSKGLAEYTGELF
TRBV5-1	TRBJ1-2	ASSPQGVDGYT
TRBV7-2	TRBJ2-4	ASSSPGTNIQY
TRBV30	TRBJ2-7	AWSMGQAYEQY
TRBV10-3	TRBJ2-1	ATKQGLSYNEQF
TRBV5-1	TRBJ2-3	ASSEADYITDTQY
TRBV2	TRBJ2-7	ASRLGQNEQY
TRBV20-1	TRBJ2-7	SAQWGGSYEQY
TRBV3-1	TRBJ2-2	ASRTGTGGTGELF
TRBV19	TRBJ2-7	ASSTQRDSYEQY
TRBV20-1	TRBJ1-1	SAQQGWSEAF
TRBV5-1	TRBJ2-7	ASSTDNYVIEQY
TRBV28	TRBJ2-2	ASRLAGGYGELF
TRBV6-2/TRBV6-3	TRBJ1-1	ASSSPGQGPPVAF